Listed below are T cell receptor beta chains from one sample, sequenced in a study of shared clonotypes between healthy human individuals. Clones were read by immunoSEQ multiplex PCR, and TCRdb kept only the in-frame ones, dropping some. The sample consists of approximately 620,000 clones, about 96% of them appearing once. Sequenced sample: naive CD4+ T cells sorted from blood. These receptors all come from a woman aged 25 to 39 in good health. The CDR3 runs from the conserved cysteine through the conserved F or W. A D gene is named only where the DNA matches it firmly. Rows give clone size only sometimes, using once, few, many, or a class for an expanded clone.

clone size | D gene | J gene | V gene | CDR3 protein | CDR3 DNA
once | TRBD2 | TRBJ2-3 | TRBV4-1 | CASRLSGGGTDTQYF | TGCGCCAGCAGATTATCGGGGGGGGGCACAGATACGCAGTATTTT
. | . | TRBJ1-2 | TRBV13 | CASSLRGGGYTF | TGTGCCAGCAGCTTACGGGGGGGTGGCTACACCTTC
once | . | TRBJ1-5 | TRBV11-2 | CASSSLGANQPQHF | TGTGCCAGCAGCTCCCTCGGTGCCAATCAGCCCCAGCATTTT
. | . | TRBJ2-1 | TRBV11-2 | CASSFPLRHPSYNEQFF | TGTGCCAGCAGCTTCCCCCTCCGCCACCCCTCCTACAATGAGCAGTTCTTC
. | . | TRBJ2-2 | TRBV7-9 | CASSARESGELFF | TGTGCCAGCAGCGCCCGGGAGTCCGGGGAGCTGTTTTTT
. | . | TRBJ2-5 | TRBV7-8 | CASSFYRDKAQETQYF | TGTGCCAGCAGCTTCTACCGGGACAAAGCCCAAGAGACCCAGTACTTC
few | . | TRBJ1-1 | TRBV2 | CASREDSTEAFF | TGTGCCAGCAGGGAGGACAGCACTGAAGCTTTCTTT
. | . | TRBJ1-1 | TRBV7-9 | CASSLAGPGAAFF | TGTGCCAGCAGCTTAGCAGGCCCCGGGGCTGCTTTCTTT
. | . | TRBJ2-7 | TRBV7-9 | CASSLGTVPQEQYF | TGTGCCAGCAGCTTAGGGACAGTTCCCCAAGAGCAGTACTTC
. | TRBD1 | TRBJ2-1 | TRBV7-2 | CASIRIRTGMDEQFF | TGTGCCAGCATCCGAATCCGGACAGGGATGGATGAGCAGTTCTTC
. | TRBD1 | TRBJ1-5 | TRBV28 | CASSDGTGSNQPQHF | TGTGCCAGCAGCGACGGGACAGGGAGCAATCAGCCCCAGCATTTT
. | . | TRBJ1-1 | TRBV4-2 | CASSPTLGGSAEAFF | TGTGCCAGCAGCCCGACTTTGGGGGGCTCTGCTGAAGCTTTCTTT
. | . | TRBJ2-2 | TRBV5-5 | CASSILGSETGELFF | TGTGCCAGCAGCATCCTCGGGAGTGAGACCGGGGAGCTGTTTTTT
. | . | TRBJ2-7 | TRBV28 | CASSLGPTYEQYF | TGTGCCAGCAGTTTGGGTCCTACCTACGAGCAGTACTTC
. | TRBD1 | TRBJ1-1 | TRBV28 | CASSPHGQEINTEAFF | TGTGCCAGCAGCCCACACGGACAGGAGATTAACACTGAAGCTTTCTTT
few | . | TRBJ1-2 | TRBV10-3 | CAISEEGAGGYTF | TGTGCCATCAGTGAGGAGGGAGCAGGGGGCTACACCTTC
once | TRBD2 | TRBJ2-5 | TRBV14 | CASRQGTSGTGTQYF | TGTGCCAGCAGACAGGGGACTAGCGGGACGGGGACCCAGTACTTC
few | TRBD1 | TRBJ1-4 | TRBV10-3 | CAIRGTGPNEKLFF | TGTGCCATCAGGGGGACAGGGCCGAATGAAAAACTGTTTTTT
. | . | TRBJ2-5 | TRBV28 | CASSWAAEAQETQYF | TGTGCCAGCAGTTGGGCAGCGGAGGCCCAAGAGACCCAGTACTTC
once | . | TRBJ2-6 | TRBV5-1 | CASSLGPLSGANVLTF | TGCGCCAGCAGCTTGGGGCCCCTCTCTGGGGCCAACGTCCTGACTTTC
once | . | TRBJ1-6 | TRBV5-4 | CASSSQDGSPLHF | TGTGCCAGCAGCTCACAGGACGGTTCACCCCTCCACTTT
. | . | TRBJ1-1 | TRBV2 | CASRRDRDPEAFF | TGTGCCAGCAGGCGCGACAGAGATCCTGAAGCTTTCTTT
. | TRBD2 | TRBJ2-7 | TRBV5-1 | CASSFDSGAGYF | TGCGCCAGCAGCTTCGATAGCGGGGCCGGGTACTTC
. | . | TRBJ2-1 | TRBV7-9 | CASSPAPTPHNEQFF | TGTGCCAGCAGCCCCGCGCCGACCCCCCACAATGAGCAGTTCTTC
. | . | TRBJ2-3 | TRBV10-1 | CASSEALDGTDTQYF | TGCGCCAGCAGTGAGGCCCTAGACGGAACAGATACGCAGTATTTT
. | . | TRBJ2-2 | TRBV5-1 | CASSDISGTGELFF | TGCGCCAGCAGCGATATTAGCGGTACCGGGGAGCTGTTTTTT
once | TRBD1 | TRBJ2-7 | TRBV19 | CASSRTRQGRYEQYF | TGTGCCAGTAGCCGTACAAGACAGGGCCGCTACGAGCAGTACTTC
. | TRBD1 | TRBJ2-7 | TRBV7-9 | CASSKGQGSYEQYF | TGTGCCAGCAGCAAGGGACAGGGCTCCTACGAGCAGTACTTC
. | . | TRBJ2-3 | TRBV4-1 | CASSQGESTDTQYF | TGCGCCAGCAGCCAAGGAGAGTCCACAGATACGCAGTATTTT
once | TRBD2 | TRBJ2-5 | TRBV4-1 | CASSQGSGRADETQYF | TGCGCCAGCAGCCAAGGGAGCGGGAGGGCCGATGAGACCCAGTACTTC
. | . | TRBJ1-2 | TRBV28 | CASSSGPNSVYTF | TGTGCCAGCAGTTCCGGACCAAACTCCGTCTACACCTTC
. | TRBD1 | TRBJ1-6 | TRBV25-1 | CASSEGRGYSPLHF | TGTGCCAGCAGTGAAGGCAGGGGGTATTCACCCCTCCACTTT
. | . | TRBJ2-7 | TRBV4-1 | CASSLGLETYEQYF | TGCGCCAGCAGCTTGGGACTGGAAACCTACGAGCAGTACTTC
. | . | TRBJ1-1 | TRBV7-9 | CASSLAGGGGIDTEAFF | TGTGCCAGCAGCTTAGCGGGGGGCGGAGGAATCGACACTGAAGCTTTCTTT
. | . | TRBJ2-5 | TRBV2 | CASSEVGDWSLQETQYF | TGTGCCAGCAGTGAAGTGGGGGACTGGTCCTTACAAGAGACCCAGTACTTC
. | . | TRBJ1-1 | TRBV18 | CASSPNWAQGHTEAFF | TGTGCCAGCTCACCAAATTGGGCACAGGGACACACTGAAGCTTTCTTT
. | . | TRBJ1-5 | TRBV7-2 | CASSPPGQPQHF | TGTGCCAGCAGCCCCCCCGGGCAGCCCCAGCATTTT
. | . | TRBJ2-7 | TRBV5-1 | CASSLGAPEMYEQYF | TGCGCCAGCAGCTTGGGTGCGCCCGAAATGTACGAGCAGTACTTC
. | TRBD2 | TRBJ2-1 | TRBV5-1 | CASSLANGLAVNEQFF | TGCGCCAGCAGCTTGGCGAATGGACTAGCGGTAAATGAGCAGTTCTTC
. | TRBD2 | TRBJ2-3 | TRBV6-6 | CASKGRAGDTDTQYF | TGTGCCAGCAAGGGACGAGCGGGGGACACAGATACGCAGTATTTT
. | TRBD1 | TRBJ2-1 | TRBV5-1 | CASSLAGQFYNEQFF | TGCGCCAGCAGCTTGGCGGGACAGTTTTACAATGAGCAGTTCTTC
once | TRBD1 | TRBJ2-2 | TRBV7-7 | CASSPDRTGELFF | TGTGCCAGCAGCCCGGACAGGACCGGGGAGCTGTTTTTT
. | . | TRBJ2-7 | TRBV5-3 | CARSLIGLTGPYEQYF | TGTGCCAGAAGCTTGATAGGATTGACGGGACCCTACGAGCAGTACTTC
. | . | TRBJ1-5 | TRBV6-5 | CAAGQDYSQPQHF | TGTGCCGCAGGTCAGGACTATAGTCAGCCCCAGCATTTT
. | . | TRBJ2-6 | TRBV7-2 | CASSLTRSSGANVLTF | TGTGCCAGCAGCTTAACCCGTTCCTCTGGGGCCAACGTCCTGACTTTC
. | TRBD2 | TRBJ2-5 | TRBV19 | CASSTASGSETQYF | TGTGCCAGTAGTACGGCTAGCGGGAGTGAGACCCAGTACTTC
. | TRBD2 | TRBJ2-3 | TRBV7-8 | CASSLVGGLDTDTQYF | TGTGCCAGCAGCTTAGTCGGCGGACTAGACACAGATACGCAGTATTTT
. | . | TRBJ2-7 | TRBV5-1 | CASSSTTGYEQYF | TGCGCCAGCAGCTCTACGACAGGTTACGAGCAGTACTTC
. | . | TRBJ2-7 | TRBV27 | CASSLFGANSYEQYF | TGTGCCAGCAGTTTGTTTGGGGCCAATTCCTACGAGCAGTACTTC
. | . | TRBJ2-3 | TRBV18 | CASSPPGLSTDTQYF | TGTGCCAGCTCACCACCCGGGCTGAGCACAGATACGCAGTATTTT
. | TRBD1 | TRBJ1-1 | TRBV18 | CASSPKTGHEAFF | TGTGCCAGCTCACCAAAGACAGGGCATGAAGCTTTCTTT
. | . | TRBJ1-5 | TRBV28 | CASRESLLGVGGSSNQPQHF | TGTGCCAGCCGAGAAAGTTTGTTGGGGGTTGGGGGGAGCAGCAATCAGCCCCAGCATTTT